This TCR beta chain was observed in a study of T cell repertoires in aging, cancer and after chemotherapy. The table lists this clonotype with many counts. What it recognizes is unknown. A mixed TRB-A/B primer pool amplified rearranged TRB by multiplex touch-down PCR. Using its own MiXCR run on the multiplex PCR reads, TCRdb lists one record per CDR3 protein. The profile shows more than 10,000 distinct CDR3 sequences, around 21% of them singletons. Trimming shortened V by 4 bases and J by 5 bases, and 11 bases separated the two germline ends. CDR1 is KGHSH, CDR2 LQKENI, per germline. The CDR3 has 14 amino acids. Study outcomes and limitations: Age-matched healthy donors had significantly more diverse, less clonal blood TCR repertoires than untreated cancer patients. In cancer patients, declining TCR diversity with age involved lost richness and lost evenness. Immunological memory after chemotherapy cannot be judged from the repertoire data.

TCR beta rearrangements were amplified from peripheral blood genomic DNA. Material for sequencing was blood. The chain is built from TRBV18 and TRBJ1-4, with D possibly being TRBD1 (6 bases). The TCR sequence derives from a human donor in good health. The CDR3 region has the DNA TGTGCCAGCTCACTCTCGACAGGAAATGAAAAACTGTTTTTT. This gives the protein CASSLSTGNEKLFF.